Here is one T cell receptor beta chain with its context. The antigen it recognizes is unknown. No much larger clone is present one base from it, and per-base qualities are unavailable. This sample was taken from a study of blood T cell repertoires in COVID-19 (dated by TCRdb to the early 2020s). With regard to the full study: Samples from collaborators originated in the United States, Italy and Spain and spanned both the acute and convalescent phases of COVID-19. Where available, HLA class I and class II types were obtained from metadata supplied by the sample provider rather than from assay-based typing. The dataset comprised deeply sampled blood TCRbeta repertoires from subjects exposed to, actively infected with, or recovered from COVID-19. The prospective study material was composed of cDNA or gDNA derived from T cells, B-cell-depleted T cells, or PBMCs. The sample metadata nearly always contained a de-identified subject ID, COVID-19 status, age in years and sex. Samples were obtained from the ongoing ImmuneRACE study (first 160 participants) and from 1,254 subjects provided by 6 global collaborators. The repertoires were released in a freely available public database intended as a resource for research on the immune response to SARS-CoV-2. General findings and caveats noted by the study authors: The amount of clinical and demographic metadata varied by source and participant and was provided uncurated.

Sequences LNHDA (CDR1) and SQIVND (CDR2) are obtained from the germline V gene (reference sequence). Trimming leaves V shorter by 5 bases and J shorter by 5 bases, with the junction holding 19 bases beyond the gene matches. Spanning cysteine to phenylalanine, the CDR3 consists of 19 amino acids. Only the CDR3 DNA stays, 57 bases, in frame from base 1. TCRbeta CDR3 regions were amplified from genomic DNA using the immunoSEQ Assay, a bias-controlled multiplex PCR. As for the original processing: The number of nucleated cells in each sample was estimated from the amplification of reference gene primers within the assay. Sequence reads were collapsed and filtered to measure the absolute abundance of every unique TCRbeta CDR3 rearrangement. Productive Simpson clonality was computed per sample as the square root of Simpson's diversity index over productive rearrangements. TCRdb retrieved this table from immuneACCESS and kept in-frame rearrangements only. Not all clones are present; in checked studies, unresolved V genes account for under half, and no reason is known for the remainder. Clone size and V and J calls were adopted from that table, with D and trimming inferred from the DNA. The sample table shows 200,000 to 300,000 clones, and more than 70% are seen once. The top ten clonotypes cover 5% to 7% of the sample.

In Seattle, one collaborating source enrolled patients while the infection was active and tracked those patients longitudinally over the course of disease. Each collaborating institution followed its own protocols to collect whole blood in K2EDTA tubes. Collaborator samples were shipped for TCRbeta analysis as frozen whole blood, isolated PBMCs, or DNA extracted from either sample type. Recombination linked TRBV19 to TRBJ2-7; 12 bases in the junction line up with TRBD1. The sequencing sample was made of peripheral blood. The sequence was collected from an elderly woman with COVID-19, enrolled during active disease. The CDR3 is CASSAPGQGAVRRIDEQYF. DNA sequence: TGTGCCAGTAGTGCGCCGGGACAGGGGGCGGTTCGAAGGATCGACGAGCAGTACTTC. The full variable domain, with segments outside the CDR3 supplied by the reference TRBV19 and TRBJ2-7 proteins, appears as DGGITQSPKYLFRKEGQNVTLSCEQNLNHDAMYWYRQDPGQGLRLIYYSQIVNDFQKGDIAEGYSVSREKKESFPLTVTSAQKNPTAFYLCASSAPGQGAVRRIDEQYFGPGTRLTVT.